Presented here are 26 T cell receptor beta chains from one specimen sequenced in a study of PD-1 and CTLA-4 blockade in melanoma. Here immunoSEQ multiplex PCR was the method, and the copy in TCRdb shows in-frame clones only, minus some. The sample carries about 31,000 clones, less than 90% recorded once. Sample: CD8+ T cells from peripheral blood, taken from a patient given anti-PD-1 treatment. These TCRs come from a human donor with melanoma.

The chain joins TRBV7-2 to TRBJ2-7; D is unresolved. The CDR3 has 14 amino acids. Trimming stripped 5 bases from V and 0 bases from J, with 11 bases between. CDR1 is SGHTA and CDR2 is FQGNSA in the germline V gene. CDR3 sequence: CASSPLGSSYEQYF. Written as DNA, the CDR3 is TGTGCCAGCAGCCCACTGGGCTCCTCCTACGAGCAGTACTTC.

The V and J genes are TRBV27 and TRBJ1-6, with D unresolved. CDR1 is MNHEY, CDR2 SMNVEV, per germline (reference sequence). V was clipped by 6 bases and J by 4 bases, with 7 bases between them. The CDR3 is 13 amino acids. CDR3 nucleotide sequence: TGTGCCAGCAGCCGCACTTATAATTCACCCCTCCACTTT. The encoded protein is CASSRTYNSPLHF.

This sequence joins TRBV24-1 and TRBJ2-7; D may be TRBD2 (5 bases). Germline V gene data show CDR1 as KGHDR and CDR2 as SFDVKD. V was pared by 4 bases and J by 1 base, with 7 bases between. This CDR3 has 13 amino acids. In nucleotides, the CDR3 is TGTGCCACCAGTGACGGGGAGTCCTACGAGCAGTACTTC. Translating it yields CATSDGESYEQYF.

The chain couples TRBV2 to TRBJ1-1; unclear D gene. CDR1 and CDR2 (germline): SNHLY, FYNNEI. Trimming took 3 bases from V and 7 from J, leaving 12 bases between them. The CDR3 totals 13 residues. CDR3 nucleotide sequence: TGTGCCAGCAGTGACGGTCTTTCGGGTGAAGCTTTCTTT. This encodes CASSDGLSGEAFF. The full variable domain, rest sourced from reference TRBV2 and TRBJ1-1, is EPEVTQTPSHQVTQMGQEVILRCVPISNHLYFYWYRQILGQKVEFLVSFYNNEISEKSEIFDDQFSVERPDGSNFTLKIRSTKLEDSAMYFCASSDGLSGEAFFGQGTRLTVV.

The rearrangement uses TRBV7-9 and TRBJ1-1; TRBD1 is a possible D gene (6 bases). The CDR3 spans 12 residues. The germline V gene encodes CDR1 SEHNR and CDR2 FQNEAQ (reference sequence). V dropped 5 bases and J dropped 8 bases, with 12 bases sitting between them. DNA of the CDR3: TGTGCCAGCAGCAATAACGACAGGGAAGCTTTCTTT. Amino acids: CASSNNDREAFF.

The genes are TRBV7-6 and TRBJ2-2; TRBD2 aligns across 7 bases. This CDR3 has 14 residues. The germline V gene has CDR1 SGHVS and CDR2 FNYEAQ. Trimming removed 5 bases from V and 7 bases from J; junction bases left unmatched: 7. This CDR3 reads CASSNPGEGGELFF. In DNA, the CDR3 is TGTGCCAGCAGCAACCCCGGGGAGGGCGGGGAGCTGTTTTTT.

The chain combines TRBV19 with TRBJ2-2; D is unresolved. The CDR3 is made up of 11 amino acids. Trimming shortened V by 5 bases and J by 6 bases, and 4 bases separated the two germline ends. Germline loops: CDR1 LNHDA, CDR2 SQIVND (reference sequence). The CDR3 loop reads CASSASGELFF. CDR3 bases: TGTGCCAGTAGTGCCTCCGGGGAGCTGTTTTTT.

The chain links TRBV6-5 to TRBJ2-7; D possibly matches TRBD1 or TRBD2 (6 bases each). The germline V gene has CDR1 MNHEY and CDR2 SVGAGI. Trimming took 2 bases from V and 6 from J, leaving 8 bases between them. The length of the CDR3 is 12 residues. CDR3 loop: CASSYRGAEQYF. DNA of the CDR3: TGTGCCAGCAGTTACAGGGGGGCCGAGCAGTACTTC.

This chain joins TRBV5-1 and TRBJ2-1; D remains unclear. The V end lost 5 bases, the J end lost 3 bases, and 24 bases lay between the germline ends. Germline V CDR1 and CDR2: SGHRS, YFSETQ. CDR3 length: 18 amino acids. The CDR3 protein is CASSFIGLAGVIYNEQFF. CDR3 bases: TGCGCCAGCAGTTTCATCGGGTTGGCAGGAGTAATCTACAATGAGCAGTTCTTC.

This clone showed up just once. The V and J genes are TRBV7-7 and TRBJ2-2; D perhaps matches TRBD1 (5 bases). The CDR3 has 13 amino acids. V shed 1 base and J shed 6 bases, with 6 bases lying between them. CDR1 and CDR2 (germline): SSHAT, FNYEAQ (reference sequence). CDR3: CASSLGGAGELFF. CDR3 nucleotides: TGTGCCAGCAGCTTAGGGGGCGCCGGGGAGCTGTTTTTT.

V gene TRBV3-1 (or the pseudogene TRBV3-2) combines with J gene TRBJ1-1, with TRBD1 as a possible D gene (5 bases). V was cut by 0 bases and J by 1 base, with 15 bases left in between. In germline, CDR1 is LGHDT, CDR2 YNNKEL (reference sequence). CDR3 length: 17 residues. The CDR3 nucleotides read TGTGCCAGCAGCCAAGATAGGAGGGACCCTACGAACACTGAAGCTTTCTTT. This codes for CASSQDRRDPTNTEAFF.

This rearrangement joins TRBV9 to TRBJ1-1; no clear D. The CDR3 is 12 residues long. Trimming pared 5 bases from V and 0 bases from J, leaving 5 bases between. The germline gives CDR1 SGDLS, CDR2 YYNGEE. CDR3 coding DNA: TGTGCCAGCAGGGGGTTGAACACTGAAGCTTTCTTT. Translating it yields CASRGLNTEAFF.

J is TRBJ1-6 and V is TRBV28; 8 bases match TRBD1. V lost 6 bases to trimming and J lost 9 bases; unmatched junction nucleotides: 19. The CDR3 loop spans 18 amino acids. Germline values: CDR1 MDHEN, CDR2 SYDVKM. The CDR3 sequence is CASSTLTTGEGEGSPLHF. In nucleotides, the CDR3 is TGTGCCAGCAGCACTCTTACGACAGGGGAGGGCGAGGGTTCACCCCTCCACTTT.

The chain employs TRBV4-2 and TRBJ2-7, with 9 bases matching TRBD2. This CDR3 spans 14 amino acids. J was trimmed by 6 bases and V by 0 bases; bases with no gene match: 3. The germline V gene encodes CDR1 LGHNA and CDR2 YNFKEQ. The CDR3 spells CASSQDSGGIEQYF. CDR3 in DNA: TGTGCCAGCAGCCAAGATAGCGGGGGCATCGAGCAGTACTTC.

The chain combines TRBV20-1 with TRBJ2-3; D is possibly TRBD1 (5 bases). The CDR3 runs 13 residues. Per the germline V gene, CDR1 is DFQATT and CDR2 is SNEGSKA (reference sequence). V was trimmed by 7 bases and J by 1 base, leaving 12 bases between them. CDR3 DNA: TGCAGTGTTAGTCTAGGGGGCACAGATACGCAGTATTTT. Its protein is CSVSLGGTDTQYF.

The gene calls are TRBV5-6 and TRBJ1-4; 9 bases align to TRBD1. Germline CDR1 and CDR2: SGHDT and YYEEEE. CDR3 size: 13 residues. Trimming cost V 5 bases and J 5 bases; bases outside gene matches: 1. The CDR3 DNA is TGTGCCAGCAGGGACAGGGGAAATGAAAAACTGTTTTTT. Translated: CASRDRGNEKLFF.

The J gene is TRBJ2-5, the V gene TRBV4-1, with TRBD2 as a possible D gene (6 bases). The length of the CDR3 is 14 residues. Germline V gene data show CDR1 as MGHRA and CDR2 as YSYEKL. V was shortened by 4 bases and J by 5 bases, with 14 bases between the two germline ends. CDR3 nucleotide sequence: TGCGCCAGCAGCCCACTAGGCGGGGAGGAGACCCAGTACTTC. This codes for CASSPLGGEETQYF.

The chain recombines TRBV19 with TRBJ1-1, with 10 positions matching TRBD1. CDR1 is LNHDA, CDR2 SQIVND, per germline (reference sequence). The CDR3 has 13 amino acids. Unmatched junction bases numbered 1, after V lost 5 bases and J lost 4 bases. CDR3 nucleotide sequence: TGTGCCAGTAGTTGGACAGGGGGCACTGAAGCTTTCTTT. As protein: CASSWTGGTEAFF.

This chain uses TRBV9 with TRBJ1-2, with 7 bases aligning to TRBD1. The CDR3 loop spans 17 amino acids. With V trimmed by 4 bases and J by 0 bases, 12 bases remained unmatched. Germline-derived CDR1 and CDR2 are SGDLS and YYNGEE. DNA of the CDR3: TGTGCCAGCAGCTTGGGAGTGGGGGACAGAGCTAACTATGGCTACACCTTC. It codes for CASSLGVGDRANYGYTF. The complete variable domain, with remaining parts taken from reference TRBV9 and TRBJ1-2, reads DSGVTQTPKHLITATGQRVTLRCSPRSGDLSVYWYQQSLDQGLQFLIQYYNGEERAKGNILERFSAQQFPDLHSELNLSSLELGDSALYFCASSLGVGDRANYGYTFGSGTRLTVV.

This clone is medium-sized. V gene TRBV27 combines with J gene TRBJ2-7, with a tentative D call TRBD2 (7 bases). With 6 bases removed from V and 0 bases from J, the gap between germline ends came to 18 bases. CDR3 length equals 16 residues. Germline V gives CDR1 MNHEY, CDR2 SMNVEV (reference sequence). The CDR3 DNA follows: TGTGCCAGCAGCCCAAGGGGGGGCAGGTTCTCCTACGAGCAGTACTTC. Translation: CASSPRGGRFSYEQYF.

Here the CDR3 DNA reads TGTGCCTCGGGACAGGGCCTCTACGAGCAGTACTTC. Amino acid sequence: CASGQGLYEQYF. The chain carries TRBV25-1 and TRBJ2-7; the match to TRBD1 covers 9 bases. J gave up 3 bases and V 11 bases, and 5 bases lay outside the gene matches. Germline V gives CDR1 MGHDK, CDR2 SYGVNS. There are 12 residues in the CDR3.

The chain combines TRBV6-5 with TRBJ1-5; 8 bases align to TRBD1. The length of the CDR3 is 15 residues. Germline CDR1 is MNHEY and CDR2 is SVGAGI. V gave up 6 bases and J gave up 4 bases; unmatched junction bases: 8. Here the CDR3 reads CASSDYDRGNQPQHF. The CDR3 DNA is TGTGCCAGCAGCGACTATGACAGGGGAAATCAGCCCCAGCATTTT.

This clone was recorded only once. The V and J genes are TRBV19 and TRBJ2-3; 10 nucleotides match TRBD1. The CDR3 has 16 residues. V shed 5 bases and J 2 bases; nucleotides not matched to a gene: 7. CDR1 and CDR2 (germline): LNHDA, SQIVND (reference sequence). CDR3 in amino acids: CASSPRGTGATDTQYF. DNA for the CDR3: TGTGCCAGTAGTCCCAGGGGGACAGGGGCCACAGATACGCAGTATTTT.

The chain uses TRBV28 and TRBJ2-2; a weak D match, TRBD1 (6 bases). Germline loops: CDR1 MDHEN, CDR2 SYDVKM. Trimming cost V 6 bases and J 0 bases, with 11 bases left between them. This CDR3 is built from 15 residues. CDR3 coding DNA: TGTGCCAGCAGAACAGGGTTGTCGAACACCGGGGAGCTGTTTTTT. This encodes CASRTGLSNTGELFF.

CDR3 in amino acids: CASSLGFQGETQYF. CDR3 DNA sequence: TGCGCCAGCAGCTTGGGCTTTCAGGGAGAGACCCAGTACTTC. The chain links TRBV5-1 to TRBJ2-5; perhaps TRBD1 as D (5 bases). This CDR3 spans 14 amino acids. The germline CDR1 and CDR2 sequences are SGHRS and YFSETQ. Trimming took off 0 bases at V and 4 bases at J, with 10 bases between the two ends.

The J gene is TRBJ2-1, the V gene TRBV6-4; 10 nucleotides align to TRBD2. Trimming at V came to 4 bases and at J to 8 bases, leaving 8 bases not matched to a gene. Germline V gives CDR1 MRHNA, CDR2 SNTAGT. The CDR3 consists of 15 residues. DNA for the CDR3: TGTGCCAGCAGTGTGTCCAGCGGGGGGGGTTATGAGCAGTTCTTC. It encodes CASSVSSGGGYEQFF.